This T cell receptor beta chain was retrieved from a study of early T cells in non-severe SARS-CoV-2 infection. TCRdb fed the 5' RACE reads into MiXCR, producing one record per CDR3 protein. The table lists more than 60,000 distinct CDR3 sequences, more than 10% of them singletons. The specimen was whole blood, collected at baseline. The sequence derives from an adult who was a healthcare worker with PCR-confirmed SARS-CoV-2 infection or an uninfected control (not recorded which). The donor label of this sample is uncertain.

The CDR3 sequence: CASSRPRGHNEQFF. For the CDR3, the DNA is TGTGCCAGCAGCCGTCCCAGAGGGCACAATGAGCAGTTCTTC. The J gene is TRBJ2-1, the V gene TRBV7-2, with TRBD2 as a possible D gene (5 bases). The CDR3 sequence is 14 residues long. Germline CDR1 reads SGHTA; CDR2 reads FQGNSA. With 5 bases removed from V and 5 bases from J, the gap between germline ends came to 13 bases.